Listed below are T cell receptor beta chains from one sample, sequenced in a study of shared clonotypes between healthy human individuals. The protocol was immunoSEQ multiplex PCR, while the TCRdb copy is restricted to in-frame clones and leaves out a portion. The sample lists a few million clones, around 95% occurring once. Sequencing was carried out using naive CD8+ T cells from PBMCs. These receptors originate from a man between 18 and 29 years old in good health. Some clones in this sample may be carry-over from other donors' samples. The CDR3 runs from the conserved cysteine through the conserved F or W. A D gene is named only where the DNA matches it firmly. Clone size appears in some rows only: once, few, many, or a class for an expanded clone.

j_call,d_call,v_call,clone_size,cdr3_aa,cdr3_nt
TRBJ2-3,TRBD2,TRBV13,-,CASSSLAPSTDTQYF,TGTGCCAGCAGCTCACTAGCGCCTAGCACAGATACGCAGTATTTT
TRBJ1-1,-,TRBV5-1,-,CASSLRQSNTEAFF,TGCGCCAGCAGCTTGAGGCAGTCGAACACTGAAGCTTTCTTT
TRBJ1-2,-,TRBV6-1,-,CASSENVRGGYGYTF,TGTGCCAGCAGTGAAAATGTTCGGGGAGGCTATGGCTACACCTTC
TRBJ1-3,-,TRBV7-6,-,CASTTGNTIYF,TGTGCCAGCACGACTGGAAACACCATATATTTT
TRBJ2-5,-,TRBV28,-,CASSQETQYF,TGTGCCAGCAGCCAAGAGACCCAGTACTTC
TRBJ2-7,-,TRBV29-1,-,CSVLGGAYEQYF,TGCAGCGTATTAGGGGGAGCCTACGAGCAGTACTTC
TRBJ1-2,-,TRBV28,few,CASKRRADNGYTF,TGTGCCAGCAAGCGTCGGGCAGACAATGGCTACACCTTC
TRBJ2-2,-,TRBV5-1,-,CASSLAGGGHTGELFF,TGCGCCAGCAGCTTGGCTGGGGGCGGTCACACCGGGGAGCTGTTTTTT
TRBJ1-2,-,TRBV14,-,CASSPGTFRYGYTF,TGTGCCAGCAGCCCCGGGACATTCCGCTATGGCTACACCTTC
TRBJ2-7,TRBD1,TRBV19,-,CATGETGGYEQYF,TGTGCCACCGGGGAGACAGGGGGCTACGAGCAGTACTTC
TRBJ2-7,TRBD2,TRBV7-6,-,CASSPGTKFTYEQYF,TGTGCCAGCAGCCCCGGGACTAAATTCACCTACGAGCAGTACTTC
TRBJ2-7,TRBD2,TRBV10-3,-,CAISEWIAGDTYEQYF,TGTGCCATCAGTGAGTGGATAGCGGGAGATACCTACGAGCAGTACTTC
TRBJ1-4,-,TRBV2,-,CASSEPRGEKLFF,TGTGCCAGCAGTGAACCCAGGGGTGAAAAACTGTTTTTT
TRBJ2-7,-,TRBV28,-,CASSFGTVYEQYF,TGTGCCAGCAGTTTCGGAACAGTGTACGAGCAGTACTTC
TRBJ1-3,-,TRBV29-1,-,CSVESDSAGNTIYF,TGCAGCGTTGAGTCGGACAGCGCTGGAAACACCATATATTTT
TRBJ2-1,-,TRBV19,-,CASSIGGNEQFF,TGTGCCAGTAGTATAGGGGGCAATGAGCAGTTCTTC
TRBJ2-7,TRBD2,TRBV27,-,CASSGSLGRESSYEQYF,TGTGCCAGCAGCGGATCTCTAGGGCGGGAGAGCTCCTACGAGCAGTACTTC
TRBJ2-3,TRBD1,TRBV7-3,-,CASSLTGGKNTDTQYF,TGTGCCAGCAGCTTGACAGGGGGAAAAAATACAGATACGCAGTATTTT
TRBJ2-1,TRBD2,TRBV7-9,-,CASSSTTSGRAYNEQFF,TGTGCCAGCAGCTCAACGACAAGCGGGAGGGCTTACAATGAGCAGTTCTTC